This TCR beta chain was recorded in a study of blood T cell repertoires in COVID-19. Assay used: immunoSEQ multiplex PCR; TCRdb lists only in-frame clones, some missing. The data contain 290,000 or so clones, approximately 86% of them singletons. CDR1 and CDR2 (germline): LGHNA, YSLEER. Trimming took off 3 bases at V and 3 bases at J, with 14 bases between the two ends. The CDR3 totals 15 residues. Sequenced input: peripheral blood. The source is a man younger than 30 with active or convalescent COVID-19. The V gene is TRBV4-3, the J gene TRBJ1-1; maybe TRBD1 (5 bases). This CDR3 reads CASSQFGGGDTEAFF. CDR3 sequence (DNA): TGCGCCAGCAGCCAGTTCGGGGGAGGGGACACTGAAGCTTTCTTT.